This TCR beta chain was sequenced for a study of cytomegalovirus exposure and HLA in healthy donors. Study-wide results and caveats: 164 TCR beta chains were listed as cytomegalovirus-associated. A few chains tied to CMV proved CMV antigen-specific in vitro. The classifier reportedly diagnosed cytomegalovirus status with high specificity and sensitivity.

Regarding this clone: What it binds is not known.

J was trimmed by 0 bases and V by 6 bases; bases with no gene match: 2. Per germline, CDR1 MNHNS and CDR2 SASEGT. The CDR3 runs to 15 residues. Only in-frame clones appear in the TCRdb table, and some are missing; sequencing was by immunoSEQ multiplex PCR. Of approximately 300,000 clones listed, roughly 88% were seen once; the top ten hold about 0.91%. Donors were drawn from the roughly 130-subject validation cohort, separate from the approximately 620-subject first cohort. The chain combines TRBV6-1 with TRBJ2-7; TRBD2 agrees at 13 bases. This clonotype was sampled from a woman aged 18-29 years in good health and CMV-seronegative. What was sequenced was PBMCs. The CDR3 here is CASRRTSGSSYEQYF. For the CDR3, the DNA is TGTGCCAGCAGACGGACTAGCGGGAGCTCCTACGAGCAGTACTTC.